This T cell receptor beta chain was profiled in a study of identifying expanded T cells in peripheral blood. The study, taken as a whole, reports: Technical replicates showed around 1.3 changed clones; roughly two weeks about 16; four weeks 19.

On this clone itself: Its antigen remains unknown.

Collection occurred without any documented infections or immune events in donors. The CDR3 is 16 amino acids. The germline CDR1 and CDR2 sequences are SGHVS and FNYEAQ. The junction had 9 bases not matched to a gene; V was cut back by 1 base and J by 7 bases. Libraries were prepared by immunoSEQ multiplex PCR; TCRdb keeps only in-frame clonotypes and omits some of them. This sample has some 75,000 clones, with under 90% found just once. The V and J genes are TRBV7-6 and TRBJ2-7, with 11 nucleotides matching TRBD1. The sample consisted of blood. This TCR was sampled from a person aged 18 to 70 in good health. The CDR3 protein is CASSLESGQGAREQYF. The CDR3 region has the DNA TGTGCCAGCAGCTTAGAAAGCGGACAGGGGGCTCGGGAGCAGTACTTC.